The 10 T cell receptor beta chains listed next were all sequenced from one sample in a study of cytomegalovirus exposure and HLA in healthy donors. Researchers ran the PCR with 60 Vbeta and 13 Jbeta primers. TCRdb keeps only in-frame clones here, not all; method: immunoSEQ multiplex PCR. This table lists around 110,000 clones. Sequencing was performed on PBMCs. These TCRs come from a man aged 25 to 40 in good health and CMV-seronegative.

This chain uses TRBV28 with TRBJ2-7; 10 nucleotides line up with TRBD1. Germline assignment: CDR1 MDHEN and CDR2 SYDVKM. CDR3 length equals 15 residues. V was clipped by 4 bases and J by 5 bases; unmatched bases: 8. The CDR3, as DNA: TGTGCCAGCAGTTCACCGGGACAGGGGACCGACGAGCAGTACTTC. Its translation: CASSSPGQGTDEQYF.

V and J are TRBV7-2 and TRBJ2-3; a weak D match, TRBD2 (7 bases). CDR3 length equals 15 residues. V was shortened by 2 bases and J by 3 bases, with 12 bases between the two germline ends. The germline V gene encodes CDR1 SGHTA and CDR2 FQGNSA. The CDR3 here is CASSLRGGPTDTQYF. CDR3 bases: TGTGCCAGCAGCTTAAGGGGGGGGCCAACAGATACGCAGTATTTT.

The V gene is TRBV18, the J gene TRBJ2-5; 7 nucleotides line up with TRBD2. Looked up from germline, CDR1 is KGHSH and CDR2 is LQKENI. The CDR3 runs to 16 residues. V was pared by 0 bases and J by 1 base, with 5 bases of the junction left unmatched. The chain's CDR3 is CASSPPGRGVQETQYF. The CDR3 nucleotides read TGTGCCAGCTCACCACCGGGTCGGGGGGTCCAAGAGACCCAGTACTTC.

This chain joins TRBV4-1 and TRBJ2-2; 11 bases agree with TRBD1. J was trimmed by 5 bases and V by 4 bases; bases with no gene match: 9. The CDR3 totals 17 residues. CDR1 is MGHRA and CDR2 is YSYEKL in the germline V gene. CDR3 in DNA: TGCGCCAGCAGCCGATCCGGACAGGGGGCAGGGACCGGGGAGCTGTTTTTT. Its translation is CASSRSGQGAGTGELFF.

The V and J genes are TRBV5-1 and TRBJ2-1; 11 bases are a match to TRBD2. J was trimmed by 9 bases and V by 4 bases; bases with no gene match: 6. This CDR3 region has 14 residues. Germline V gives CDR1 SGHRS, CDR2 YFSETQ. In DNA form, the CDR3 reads TGCGCCAGCAGCCTCGGACTAGCGGGCCTTGAGCAGTTCTTC. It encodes CASSLGLAGLEQFF. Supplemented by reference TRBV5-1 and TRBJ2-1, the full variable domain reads KAGVTQTPRYLIKTRGQQVTLSCSPISGHRSVSWYQQTPGQGLQFLFEYFSETQRNKGNFPGRFSGRQFSNSRSEMNVSTLELGDSALYLCASSLGLAGLEQFFGPGTRLTVL.

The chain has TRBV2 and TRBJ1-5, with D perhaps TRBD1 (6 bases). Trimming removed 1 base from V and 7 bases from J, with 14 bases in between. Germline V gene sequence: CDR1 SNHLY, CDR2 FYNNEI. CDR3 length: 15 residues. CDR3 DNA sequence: TGTGCCAGCAGTGAAGTTGGCGGGGGCAGGCAGCCCCAGCATTTT. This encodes CASSEVGGGRQPQHF.

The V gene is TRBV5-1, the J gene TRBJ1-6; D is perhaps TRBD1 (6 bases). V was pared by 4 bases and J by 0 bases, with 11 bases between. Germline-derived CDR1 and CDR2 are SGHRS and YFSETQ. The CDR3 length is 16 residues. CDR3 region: CASSLGDTSYNSPLHF. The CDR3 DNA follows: TGCGCCAGCAGCCTGGGGGACACCTCCTATAATTCACCCCTCCACTTT. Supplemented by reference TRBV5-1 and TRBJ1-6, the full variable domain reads KAGVTQTPRYLIKTRGQQVTLSCSPISGHRSVSWYQQTPGQGLQFLFEYFSETQRNKGNFPGRFSGRQFSNSRSEMNVSTLELGDSALYLCASSLGDTSYNSPLHFGNGTRLTVT.

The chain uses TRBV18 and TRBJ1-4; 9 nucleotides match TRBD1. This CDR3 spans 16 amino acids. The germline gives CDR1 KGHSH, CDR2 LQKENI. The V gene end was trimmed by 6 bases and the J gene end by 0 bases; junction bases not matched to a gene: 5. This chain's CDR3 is CASSPGTGTTNEKLFF. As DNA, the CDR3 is TGTGCCAGCTCTCCCGGGACAGGGACAACTAATGAAAAACTGTTTTTT.

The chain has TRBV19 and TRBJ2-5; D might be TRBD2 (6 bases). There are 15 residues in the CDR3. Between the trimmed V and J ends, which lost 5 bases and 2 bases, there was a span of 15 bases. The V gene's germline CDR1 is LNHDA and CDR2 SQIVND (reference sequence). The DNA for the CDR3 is TGTGCCAGTAGTTTGGTCGGGGGACCTCAAGAGACCCAGTACTTC. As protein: CASSLVGGPQETQYF.

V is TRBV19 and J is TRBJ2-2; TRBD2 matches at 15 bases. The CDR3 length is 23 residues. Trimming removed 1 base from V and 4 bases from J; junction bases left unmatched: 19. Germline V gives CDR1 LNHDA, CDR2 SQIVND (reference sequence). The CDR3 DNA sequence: TGTGCCAGTAGTATAGTGGAAGACAGTTCGTGGACTAGCGGGGGGGCTTGCACCGGGGAGCTGTTTTTT. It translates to CASSIVEDSSWTSGGACTGELFF.